Here is one T cell receptor beta chain with its context. TCRdb keeps only in-frame clones here, not all; method: immunoSEQ multiplex PCR. This table has around 140,000 clones, around nine tenths appearing once. Germline values: CDR1 SNHLY, CDR2 FYNNEI. Unmatched junction bases numbered 8, after V lost 0 bases and J lost 0 bases. CDR3 length: 19 amino acids. This sample is drawn from a study of blood T cell repertoires in COVID-19. The sample taken for sequencing was peripheral blood. The genes are TRBV2 and TRBJ2-3; the match to TRBD2 covers 11 bases. This TCR came from a human donor in a cohort sampled during active COVID-19. In nucleotides, the CDR3 is TGTGCCAGCAGTGAAGCGCTTGGGACTAGCGGACCTAGCACAGATACGCAGTATTTT. Translation: CASSEALGTSGPSTDTQYF.